The rows below give T cell receptor beta chains drawn from one sample of a study of blood T cell repertoires in COVID-19. TCRdb keeps only in-frame clones here, not all; method: immunoSEQ multiplex PCR. The sample shows about 42,000 clones, 70% to 90% of them seen only once. Material: peripheral blood. Receptors were obtained from a human donor in a cohort sampled during active COVID-19. Each CDR3 is given with its conserved first and last residue. A D gene is named only where the DNA matches it firmly. Rows give clone size only sometimes, using once, few, many, or a class for an expanded clone.

d_gene	abundance	v_gene	j_gene	len	CDR3aa	CDR3nt
TRBD2	few	TRBV7-8	TRBJ2-5	16	CACRRGWGGGQETQYF	TGTGCGTGCCGCCGAGGTTGGGGGGGAGGCCAAGAGACCCAGTACTTC
NA	NA	TRBV10-3	TRBJ1-5	14	CAISRDTSNQPQHF	TGTGCCATCAGTCGTGACACCAGCAATCAGCCCCAGCATTTT
NA	NA	TRBV11-2	TRBJ1-6	14	CASSFRVGNSPLHF	TGTGCCAGCAGCTTCAGGGTTGGGAATTCACCCCTCCACTTT
NA	NA	TRBV7-9	TRBJ2-3	15	CASSNRTDSTDTQYF	TGTGCCAGCAGCAACCGGACTGATAGCACAGATACGCAGTATTTT
TRBD1	NA	TRBV7-2	TRBJ1-2	15	CASSSTGGWANGYTF	TGTGCCAGCAGCTCCACAGGGGGGTGGGCTAATGGCTACACCTTC
NA	NA	TRBV5-5	TRBJ1-2	13	CASSLRESYGYTF	TGTGCCAGCAGCTTGAGGGAGTCCTATGGCTACACCTTC
NA	NA	TRBV5-1	TRBJ2-6	16	CASSLTASSGANVLTF	TGCGCCAGCAGCCTCACCGCCAGCTCTGGGGCCAACGTCCTGACTTTC
NA	NA	TRBV9	TRBJ2-5	15	CASSVEPTGRETQYF	TGTGCCAGCAGCGTAGAACCGACAGGGAGGGAGACCCAGTACTTC
NA	NA	TRBV12-3/TRBV12-4	TRBJ2-2	13	CASTRGPTGELFF	TGTGCCAGCACCCGAGGTCCCACCGGGGAGCTGTTTTTT
NA	NA	TRBV3-1/TRBV3-2	TRBJ2-3	17	CASSHFGSTGNTDTQYF	TGTGCCAGCAGCCACTTTGGGTCGACGGGGAACACAGATACGCAGTATTTT
NA	NA	TRBV21-1	TRBJ1-5	15	CASTRGTGDNQPQHF	TGTGCCAGCACCAGGGGGACAGGGGACAATCAGCCCCAGCATTTT
NA	NA	TRBV6-5	TRBJ2-7	14	CASSYRQNSYEQYF	TGTGCCAGCAGCTATAGACAGAACTCCTACGAGCAGTACTTC
NA	once	TRBV2	TRBJ1-5	13	CASSAEGNQPQHF	TGTGCCAGCAGCGCCGAGGGAAATCAGCCCCAGCATTTT
NA	few	TRBV10-3	TRBJ2-2	15	CAISDRGRDTGELFF	TGTGCCATCAGTGATAGAGGGCGGGACACCGGGGAGCTGTTTTTT
TRBD2	NA	TRBV6-4	TRBJ2-3	16	CASSDSPGGGTDTQYF	TGTGCCAGCAGTGACTCGCCCGGGGGGGGCACAGATACGCAGTATTTT
TRBD1	NA	TRBV5-1	TRBJ2-3	13	CASTKQGLDTQYF	TGCGCCAGCACGAAACAGGGGTTAGATACGCAGTATTTT
TRBD1	NA	TRBV28	TRBJ1-4	16	CASSLTGLGANEKLFF	TGTGCCAGCAGTCTGACAGGGCTTGGGGCTAATGAAAAACTGTTTTTT
TRBD1	NA	TRBV11-3	TRBJ1-1	15	CASSPGQGANTEAFF	TGTGCCAGCAGCCCCGGACAGGGGGCGAACACTGAAGCTTTCTTT
TRBD1	medium-sized	TRBV6-1	TRBJ2-1	14	CASSEGQGSDEQFF	TGTGCCAGCAGTGAAGGACAGGGGAGCGATGAGCAGTTCTTC
TRBD1	few	TRBV10-3	TRBJ1-3	14	CATGQGFSGNTIYF	TGTGCCACTGGACAGGGCTTCTCTGGAAACACCATATATTTT
TRBD2	NA	TRBV4-2	TRBJ2-2	17	CASSPGSGGAGTGELFF	TGTGCCAGCAGCCCCGGCAGCGGGGGGGCGGGGACCGGGGAGCTGTTTTTT
TRBD1	once	TRBV9	TRBJ1-1	14	CASSPRDRVTEAFF	TGTGCCAGCAGCCCACGGGACAGGGTGACTGAAGCTTTCTTT
NA	NA	TRBV7-2	TRBJ2-7	15	CASSSAFGQQYEQYF	TGTGCCAGCAGCTCCGCATTCGGACAGCAATACGAGCAGTACTTC
NA	once	TRBV18	TRBJ1-4	14	CASSPQQSNEKLFF	TGTGCCAGCTCACCACAACAGTCTAATGAAAAACTGTTTTTT
TRBD1	NA	TRBV30	TRBJ1-5	14	CAWSTGTVNQPQHF	TGTGCCTGGAGTACCGGGACAGTCAATCAGCCCCAGCATTTT
TRBD2	NA	TRBV7-6	TRBJ2-7	13	CASSLPGRVEQYF	TGTGCCAGCAGCTTACCAGGGAGGGTCGAGCAGTACTTC
NA	NA	TRBV30	TRBJ2-1	14	CAWSVSLVTNEQFF	TGTGCCTGGAGTGTAAGTCTAGTCACCAATGAGCAGTTCTTC
TRBD2	NA	TRBV9	TRBJ2-3	15	CASSVAGGRTDTQYF	TGTGCCAGCAGCGTAGCGGGGGGACGCACAGATACGCAGTATTTT
NA	NA	TRBV12-5	TRBJ2-1	13	CASGSAGHNEQFF	TGTGCTAGTGGTTCGGCGGGCCACAATGAGCAGTTCTTC
TRBD1	once	TRBV9	TRBJ2-7	16	CASSVAPTGGAGEQYF	TGTGCCAGCAGCGTAGCTCCGACAGGGGGCGCGGGTGAGCAGTACTTC
NA	NA	TRBV5-1	TRBJ2-5	14	CASSTQGSQETQYF	TGCGCCAGCAGCACTCAGGGTTCGCAAGAGACCCAGTACTTC
TRBD1	once	TRBV14	TRBJ1-1	18	CASSRAANRGRVNTEAFF	TGTGCCAGCAGCCGGGCTGCGAACAGGGGCCGCGTGAACACTGAAGCTTTCTTT
NA	once	TRBV5-1	TRBJ1-1	13	CASRREINTEAFF	TGCGCCAGCAGACGGGAAATTAACACTGAAGCTTTCTTT
NA	few	TRBV21-1	TRBJ1-5	19	CASSKEAGARGKGNQPQHF	TGTGCCAGCAGCAAAGAAGCAGGGGCGAGGGGAAAGGGCAATCAGCCCCAGCATTTT
NA	NA	TRBV6-5	TRBJ2-5	14	CASSQGLLRETQYF	TGTGCCAGCAGCCAGGGACTGCTACGAGAGACCCAGTACTTC
NA	NA	TRBV30	TRBJ1-4	14	CAWRSGVGDEKLFF	TGTGCCTGGAGGTCAGGGGTGGGAGATGAAAAACTGTTTTTT
NA	NA	TRBV4-3	TRBJ1-4	17	CASSQEGGRAANEKLFF	TGCGCCAGCAGCCAAGAAGGAGGGAGGGCGGCTAATGAAAAACTGTTTTTT
NA	NA	TRBV4-2	TRBJ2-2	15	CASSPSLPSTGELFF	TGTGCCAGCAGCCCCTCTTTGCCTAGCACCGGGGAGCTGTTTTTT
NA	NA	TRBV28	TRBJ2-5	10	CASKRETQYF	TGTGCCAGCAAGAGGGAGACCCAGTACTTC
NA	NA	TRBV9	TRBJ1-6	13	CASSGDQLSPLHF	TGTGCCAGCAGCGGAGATCAATTGTCACCCCTCCACTTT
TRBD1	few	TRBV19	TRBJ1-5	15	CASSMDGRGYQPQHF	TGTGCCAGTAGTATGGATGGCAGGGGGTATCAGCCCCAGCATTTT
TRBD1	NA	TRBV5-5	TRBJ1-2	14	CASSPQTGNYGYTF	TGTGCCAGCAGCCCTCAGACAGGGAACTATGGCTACACCTTC
TRBD1	NA	TRBV5-1	TRBJ2-4	15	CASSERGTGENIQYF	TGCGCCAGCAGCGAGAGGGGGACAGGGGAAAACATTCAGTACTTC
TRBD1	once	TRBV11-1	TRBJ2-5	15	CASSPGQGRQETQYF	TGTGCCAGCAGCCCCGGACAGGGTCGCCAAGAGACCCAGTACTTC
TRBD2	NA	TRBV10-3	TRBJ2-7	14	CAISEGRGGYEQYF	TGTGCCATCAGTGAAGGACGGGGGGGCTACGAGCAGTACTTC
TRBD1	once	TRBV19	TRBJ1-2	14	CASSRQGDGYGYTF	TGTGCCAGTAGTCGACAGGGGGATGGCTATGGCTACACCTTC
NA	NA	TRBV5-1	TRBJ2-2	14	CASKKAANTGELFF	TGCGCCAGCAAGAAAGCGGCGAACACCGGGGAGCTGTTTTTT
NA	NA	TRBV10-3	TRBJ2-3	16	CAISVRASGFTDTQYF	TGTGCCATCAGTGTACGCGCCTCGGGGTTCACAGATACGCAGTATTTT
NA	NA	TRBV3-1/TRBV3-2	TRBJ2-2	15	CASSQERQYTGELFF	TGTGCCAGCAGCCAAGAAAGACAGTACACCGGGGAGCTGTTTTTT
NA	NA	TRBV6-5	TRBJ1-1	13	CASSSGVSAEAFF	TGTGCCAGCAGTTCAGGGGTTTCGGCTGAAGCTTTCTTT
TRBD1	NA	TRBV2	TRBJ1-1	15	CASLGTALMNTEAFF	TGTGCCAGCCTTGGGACAGCATTAATGAACACTGAAGCTTTCTTT
TRBD1	NA	TRBV28	TRBJ1-2	16	CASSLGGTGSNYGYTF	TGTGCCAGCAGCCTAGGGGGGACAGGTTCTAACTATGGCTACACCTTC
NA	once	TRBV10-3	TRBJ2-7	14	CAISVGTSTYEQYF	TGTGCCATCAGTGTAGGGACATCCACCTACGAGCAGTACTTC
NA	NA	TRBV7-8	TRBJ2-3	15	CASSLSRTSTDTQYF	TGTGCCAGCAGCTTAAGTCGCACTAGCACAGATACGCAGTATTTT
TRBD1	NA	TRBV6-5	TRBJ1-2	13	CASTTTGRYGYTF	TGTGCCAGCACCACGACAGGGCGCTATGGCTACACCTTC
NA	NA	TRBV9	TRBJ1-3	13	CASSPGSLNTIYF	TGTGCCAGCAGCCCCGGGAGCTTAAACACCATATATTTT
TRBD1	once	TRBV7-2	TRBJ1-1	14	CASSPRDRDTEAFF	TGTGCCAGCAGCCCCCGGGACAGGGACACTGAAGCTTTCTTT
TRBD1	NA	TRBV6-4	TRBJ2-3	14	CASRATGDTDTQYF	TGTGCCAGCAGAGCGACAGGGGACACAGATACGCAGTATTTT
TRBD1	NA	TRBV14	TRBJ2-6	19	CASSHQGDREPYGANVLTF	TGTGCCAGCAGCCATCAGGGGGACAGGGAGCCTTACGGGGCCAACGTCCTGACTTTC
TRBD1	NA	TRBV9	TRBJ1-2	15	CASSDGQGALGGYTF	TGTGCCAGCAGCGACGGACAGGGGGCGTTAGGTGGCTACACCTTC